The 17 T cell receptor beta chains listed next were all sequenced from one sample in a study of control samples from healthy donors and cancer patients. Libraries were prepared by immunoSEQ multiplex PCR; TCRdb keeps only in-frame clonotypes and omits some of them. The sample records approximately 50,000 clones, around 95% being singletons. The specimen sequenced was blood. The origin of the receptors is a man aged 30 to 45 in good health.

The CDR3 region has the DNA TGTGCCAGCAGCTTGTCCTGGACTAGCGGGAGTGGGGGCAATGAGCAGTTCTTC. Protein: CASSLSWTSGSGGNEQFF. The chain is built from TRBV5-5 and TRBJ2-1; 13 positions match TRBD2. The CDR3 has 18 residues. V gave up 1 base and J gave up 6 bases; unmatched junction bases: 10. In germline, CDR1 is SGHKS, CDR2 YYEKEE (reference sequence).

The rearrangement links TRBV2 to TRBJ2-3; tentatively, D is TRBD1 (5 bases). The CDR3 sequence is 14 residues long. Looked up from germline, CDR1 is SNHLY and CDR2 is FYNNEI. V was pared by 6 bases and J by 2 bases, with 12 bases between. The CDR3 region has the DNA TGTGCCAGCAGGACAGCCCCGACCACAGATACGCAGTATTTT. Protein: CASRTAPTTDTQYF.

The chain employs TRBV5-1 and TRBJ2-1, with 10 positions matching TRBD1. From germline, CDR1 is SGHRS and CDR2 YFSETQ. J lost 7 bases, V lost 0 bases, and 7 bases had no gene match. The CDR3 loop spans 16 amino acids. The CDR3 bases are TGCGCCAGCAGCTTGGTTGCGGGACAGGGGAGGAATGAGCAGTTCTTC. Residues: CASSLVAGQGRNEQFF. The full variable domain, with the rest looked up from reference TRBV5-1 and TRBJ2-1, is KAGVTQTPRYLIKTRGQQVTLSCSPISGHRSVSWYQQTPGQGLQFLFEYFSETQRNKGNFPGRFSGRQFSNSRSEMNVSTLELGDSALYLCASSLVAGQGRNEQFFGPGTRLTVL.

The chain joins TRBV3-1 (or the pseudogene TRBV3-2) to TRBJ1-1, with D perhaps matching TRBD1 (6 bases). The ends were cut back, 5 bases at V and 1 base at J, with 11 bases in the middle. The CDR3 sequence is 14 residues long. Germline assignment: CDR1 LGHDT and CDR2 YNNKEL (reference sequence). The CDR3 DNA is TGTGCCAGCAGCACTCGACAGGAGAACACTGAAGCTTTCTTT. Protein product: CASSTRQENTEAFF.

The genes are TRBV6-2 or TRBV6-3 and TRBJ1-1, with D unresolved. The germline gives CDR1 MNHEY, CDR2 SVGEGT. CDR3 size: 14 residues. The V and J ends lost 6 bases and 0 bases respectively, with 11 bases between them. The CDR3 here is CASRYSGMNTEAFF. The CDR3 nucleotides are TGTGCCAGCAGGTACAGTGGTATGAACACTGAAGCTTTCTTT.

The chain combines TRBV29-1 with TRBJ1-1; D ambiguous. The CDR3 sequence is 12 residues long. The ends were cut back, 3 bases at V and 4 bases at J, with 9 bases in the middle. Germline loops: CDR1 SQVTM, CDR2 ANQGSEA. The DNA for the CDR3 is TGCAGCGTTGATCGAGGCTTCACTGAAGCTTTCTTT. This encodes CSVDRGFTEAFF.

As DNA, the CDR3 is TGTGCCAGCAGCCAAGATAAGACTAGCGTCAACACCGGGGAGCTGTTTTTT. Its protein product is CASSQDKTSVNTGELFF. J is TRBJ2-2 and V is TRBV4-2, with 8 nucleotides matching TRBD2. The V and J ends lost 0 bases and 2 bases, in that order; junction bases with no gene match: 5. The CDR3 runs 17 residues. CDR1 is LGHNA and CDR2 is YNFKEQ in the germline V gene.

This chain connects TRBV5-4 to TRBJ2-7; D might be TRBD1 (6 bases). Germline V CDR1 and CDR2: SGHNT, YYREEE (reference sequence). This CDR3 spans 13 amino acids. The V end lost 3 bases, the J end lost 2 bases, and 9 bases lay between the germline ends. The CDR3 bases are TGTGCCAGCAGCTCAACAGGGACCTACGAGCAGTACTTC. This sequence encodes CASSSTGTYEQYF.

The chain recombines TRBV7-8 with TRBJ2-1; tentatively, D is TRBD1 (6 bases). The CDR3 contains 12 residues. Deletions cut 4 bases from V and 16 bases from J, with 17 bases between. Germline V gene data show CDR1 as SGHVS and CDR2 as FQNEAQ. The CDR3 region has the DNA TGTGCCAGCAGCTCACCCGGGACAATGGTTTTCTTC. Translating it yields CASSSPGTMVFF. Using reference TRBV7-8 and TRBJ2-1 for the parts outside the CDR3, the full variable domain is GAGVSQSPRYKVAKRGQDVALRCDPISGHVSLFWYQQALGQGPEFLTYFQNEAQLDKSGLPSDRFFAERPEGSVSTLKIQRTQQEDSAVYLCASSSPGTMVFFGPGTRLTVL.

The chain carries TRBV2 and TRBJ2-7; 8 nucleotides align to TRBD2. After removal of 7 bases from V and 0 bases from J, the junction contained 5 bases not matched to a gene. The germline V gene encodes CDR1 SNHLY and CDR2 FYNNEI. The CDR3 totals 14 residues. This chain's CDR3 is CASTPGLVSYEQYF. The DNA for the CDR3 is TGTGCCAGCACCCCGGGACTAGTCTCCTACGAGCAGTACTTC.

CDR3 in amino acids: CASSHSWGNTQYF. The CDR3, as DNA: TGCGCCAGCAGCCATTCCTGGGGAAATACGCAGTATTTT. J is TRBJ2-3 and V is TRBV4-1; the D is unclear. The germline CDR1 and CDR2 sequences are MGHRA and YSYEKL. CDR3 length: 13 amino acids. The V end was cut by 3 bases, the J end by 7 bases, with 11 bases between.

The rearrangement links TRBV27 to TRBJ2-1; 7 nucleotides align to TRBD2. V was clipped by 6 bases and J by 1 base; unmatched bases: 12. Germline loops: CDR1 MNHEY, CDR2 SMNVEV (reference sequence). This CDR3 contains 17 residues. The DNA of the CDR3 is TGTGCCAGCAGGACCACGATGTCGGGGGGATCCTACAATGAGCAGTTCTTC. Its protein is CASRTTMSGGSYNEQFF.

This chain joins TRBV28 and TRBJ1-1; D unclear. CDR1 and CDR2 (germline): MDHEN, SYDVKM. V was cut by 5 bases and J by 6 bases, with 16 bases left in between. This CDR3 is 14 amino acids long. Here the CDR3 DNA reads TGTGCCAGCAGTGCACCGGACTTGCCCCCTGAAGCTTTCTTT. Residues: CASSAPDLPPEAFF.

The gene calls are TRBV28 and TRBJ2-1, with TRBD1 matching over 7 bases. The germline CDR1 and CDR2 sequences are MDHEN and SYDVKM. The CDR3 covers 15 residues. The junction had 9 bases not matched to a gene; V was cut back by 7 bases and J by 3 bases. CDR3 sequence: CASTMGTEFYNEQFF. The CDR3 DNA follows: TGTGCCAGCACTATGGGGACAGAATTCTACAATGAGCAGTTCTTC.

The chain uses TRBV4-2 and TRBJ2-5, with 9 bases matching TRBD2. The CDR3 is 17 amino acids. Germline CDR1 LGHNA, CDR2 YNFKEQ. V shed 0 bases and J 3 bases; nucleotides not matched to a gene: 8. In DNA form, the CDR3 reads TGTGCCAGCAGCCAAGAATCTCTGAGCGGGAGGAAAGAGACCCAGTACTTC. It yields the protein CASSQESLSGRKETQYF.

This chain links TRBV28 with TRBJ1-4, with unresolved D. Germline V gene lookup returns CDR1 MDHEN and CDR2 SYDVKM. Trimming cost V 6 bases and J 3 bases, with 11 bases left between them. This CDR3 region has 14 residues. CDR3 sequence reads: CASSLEGANEKLFF. CDR3 in DNA: TGTGCCAGCAGCCTTGAGGGCGCTAATGAAAAACTGTTTTTT.

V usage is TRBV18 and J usage is TRBJ2-1; no definite D call. CDR3 length equals 15 residues. Germline loops: CDR1 KGHSH, CDR2 LQKENI. Trimming pared 1 base from V and 4 bases from J, leaving 11 bases between. CDR3: CASSPLSSFYNEQFF. The CDR3 DNA sequence: TGTGCCAGCTCACCACTATCCTCCTTTTACAATGAGCAGTTCTTC. Full variable domain (rest looked up from reference TRBV18 and TRBJ2-1): NAGVMQNPRHLVRRRGQEARLRCSPMKGHSHVYWYRQLPEEGLKFMVYLQKENIIDESGMPKERFSAEFPKEGPSILRIQQVVRGDSAAYFCASSPLSSFYNEQFFGPGTRLTVL.